This T cell receptor beta chain was sequenced for a study of cytomegalovirus exposure and HLA in healthy donors. V lost 1 base to trimming and J lost 2 bases, with 19 bases between them. The CDR3 runs 17 residues. The V gene's germline CDR1 is SGHNT and CDR2 YYREEE (reference sequence). As to this clone: What it recognizes is unknown.

Regarding the study as a whole: In a later analysis, across HLA loci, associated TCR counts were highest for DRB1, lowest for HLA-C. Three chains linked to CMV were shown in vitro to be specific for CMV antigens.

Researchers ran the PCR with 60 Vbeta and 13 Jbeta primers. Original methodology: A follow-up analysis tallied about 80 million unique TCR beta chains, roughly 11 million shared. The method was immunoSEQ multiplex PCR; TCRdb's version includes in-frame clones alone and lacks a portion of them. That table supplies the V and J calls and clone size; D and trimming were determined from the DNA. Of about 180,000 clones in the sample, about four fifths were seen once. The TCR comes from a woman aged 30 to 39 in good health and CMV-seronegative. Sequencing was carried out using PBMCs. This rearrangement joins TRBV5-4 to TRBJ2-7, with D perhaps matching TRBD2 (6 bases). CDR3 sequence (DNA): TGTGCCAGCAGCTTGTCCTCCTTCCGGACGGGAGCCTACGAGCAGTACTTC. As protein: CASSLSSFRTGAYEQYF.